These 31 T cell receptor beta chains share one sample of origin, sequenced in a study of technical replicates of blood from a few donors. Using immunoSEQ multiplex PCR, the repertoire was profiled, and TCRdb retains in-frame clones only, with some absent. The repertoire includes 73,000 or so clones, roughly 90% of them detected once, and 0.25% sits in the top ten. The sample taken for sequencing was T cells isolated from PBMCs. All receptors derive from a human donor in good health.

The chain couples TRBV28 to TRBJ2-7; possibly TRBD2 for D (6 bases). The CDR3 contains 19 residues. The V gene lost 5 bases and the J gene lost 0 bases, with 26 bases spanning the gap. Germline V gene lookup returns CDR1 MDHEN and CDR2 SYDVKM. In nucleotides, the CDR3 is TGTGCCAGCAGTCTAGAGGAGGGACGCTTTACAACCTACTCCTACGAGCAGTACTTC. Its translation: CASSLEEGRFTTYSYEQYF. Using reference TRBV28 and TRBJ2-7 for the parts outside the CDR3, the full variable domain is DVKVTQSSRYLVKRTGEKVFLECVQDMDHENMFWYRQDPGLGLRLIYFSYDVKMKEKGDIPEGYSVSREKKERFSLILESASTNQTSMYLCASSLEEGRFTTYSYEQYFGPGTRLTVT.

This clone was observed a single time. The rearrangement links TRBV11-2 to TRBJ2-5, with TRBD2 identical over 13 bases. This CDR3 is built from 14 residues. Germline V lookup: CDR1 SGHAT, CDR2 FQNNGV. The V gene end was trimmed by 1 base and the J gene end by 8 bases; junction bases not matched to a gene: 1. The CDR3 region is CASSLGTSGSTQYF. The CDR3 nucleotides are TGTGCCAGCAGCTTAGGGACTAGCGGGAGTACCCAGTACTTC.

The gene calls are TRBV2 and TRBJ1-5; D unclear. V lost 2 bases and J 0 bases, leaving 5 bases between the germline ends. The CDR3 spans 14 residues. Germline V lookup: CDR1 SNHLY, CDR2 FYNNEI. CDR3 sequence reads: CASSELNSNQPQHF. The CDR3 nucleotides are TGTGCCAGCAGTGAACTTAATAGCAATCAGCCCCAGCATTTT.

V usage is TRBV7-2 and J usage is TRBJ2-3, with D possibly TRBD1 on 6 matching bases. CDR3 length: 15 residues. V was clipped by 3 bases and J by 6 bases, with 16 bases between them. CDR1 is SGHTA and CDR2 is FQGNSA in the germline V gene. The CDR3 DNA is TGTGCCAGCAGCTTCTCGACAGGTGACGGGGATACGCAGTATTTT. Translation: CASSFSTGDGDTQYF.

The chain carries TRBV29-1 and TRBJ2-7; 11 bases match TRBD2. Germline CDR1 SQVTM, CDR2 ANQGSEA. Trimming cost V 6 bases and J 6 bases; bases outside gene matches: 7. The CDR3 loop spans 13 amino acids. CDR3 in DNA: TGCAGCGTCCTAGCGGGGGGATACGGCGAGCAGTACTTC. Protein product: CSVLAGGYGEQYF.

J is TRBJ2-3 and V is TRBV7-2; 10 bases are shared with TRBD2. This CDR3 has 15 amino acids. Germline loops: CDR1 SGHTA, CDR2 FQGNSA. Trimming took 1 base from V and 7 from J; bases not matched to a gene: 5. This CDR3 is CASSLERGGQNTQYF. CDR3 in DNA: TGTGCCAGCAGCTTAGAGCGGGGGGGCCAGAATACGCAGTATTTT.

The chain couples TRBV4-1 to TRBJ2-7; 8 nucleotides align to TRBD2. This CDR3 has 15 amino acids. V gave up 0 bases and J gave up 6 bases; unmatched junction bases: 7. The V gene's germline CDR1 is MGHRA and CDR2 YSYEKL. In DNA form, the CDR3 reads TGCGCCAGCAGCCAAGATGGCCGGGAGGGCCTCGAGCAGTACTTC. Its translation: CASSQDGREGLEQYF.

The genes are TRBV27 and TRBJ1-1; D is possibly TRBD1 (5 bases). The CDR3 covers 13 residues. CDR1 and CDR2 from the germline V gene are MNHEY and SMNVEV (reference sequence). The ends were cut back, 8 bases at V and 7 bases at J, with 17 bases in the middle. CDR3 DNA sequence: TGTGCCAGCGGTAATACAGGAATAATTGAAGCTTTCTTT. It translates to CASGNTGIIEAFF.

The chain links TRBV5-1 to TRBJ2-7; perhaps TRBD1 as D (6 bases). The V and J ends lost 1 base and 2 bases respectively, with 10 bases between them. CDR1 and CDR2 from the germline V gene are SGHRS and YFSETQ. There are 14 residues in the CDR3. CDR3 protein: CASSLIGDTYEQYF. The CDR3 DNA is TGCGCCAGCAGCTTGATCGGGGACACCTACGAGCAGTACTTC.

V usage is TRBV6-5 and J usage is TRBJ1-2; a possible D gene is TRBD1 (5 bases). CDR1 and CDR2 (germline): MNHEY, SVGAGI. This CDR3 comprises 12 residues. The V gene lost 5 bases and the J gene lost 8 bases, with 12 bases spanning the gap. The CDR3 coding sequence is TGTGCCAGCAGTGTGGAGGGGAAGGGCTACACCTTC. This translates into CASSVEGKGYTF.

This clone was counted once. The genes are TRBV19 and TRBJ2-1, with 8 bases aligning to TRBD2. J lost 5 bases, V lost 5 bases, and 14 bases had no gene match. CDR1 is LNHDA and CDR2 is SQIVND in the germline V gene (reference sequence). The CDR3 has 17 residues. This CDR3 reads CASSPLAATFKNNEQFF. The CDR3 DNA sequence: TGTGCCAGTAGTCCACTAGCGGCCACTTTCAAAAACAATGAGCAGTTCTTC.

The chain links TRBV6-1 to TRBJ2-7; a possible D gene is TRBD1 (5 bases). The CDR3 contains 13 residues. Germline CDR1 and CDR2: MNHNS and SASEGT. The V gene lost 5 bases and the J gene lost 6 bases, with 14 bases spanning the gap. The CDR3 is CASSNRGAVEQYF. The DNA of the CDR3 is TGTGCCAGCAGTAATAGGGGCGCGGTCGAGCAGTACTTC.

This chain connects TRBV27 to TRBJ1-5; D possibly corresponds to TRBD1 (6 bases). The CDR3 consists of 15 residues. Germline V lookup: CDR1 MNHEY, CDR2 SMNVEV (reference sequence). The V end was cut by 6 bases, the J end by 3 bases, with 15 bases between. The CDR3, as DNA: TGTGCCAGCAGAGGTACAGGGTTCACCAATCAGCCCCAGCATTTT. Residues: CASRGTGFTNQPQHF.

The J gene is TRBJ1-4, the V gene TRBV2; D is possibly TRBD1 (6 bases). The V end lost 5 bases, the J end lost 2 bases, and 12 bases lay between the germline ends. The CDR3 has 15 amino acids. The germline CDR1 and CDR2 sequences are SNHLY and FYNNEI. The CDR3 region is CASSSTGPTNEKLFF. The CDR3 coding sequence is TGTGCCAGCAGTTCGACAGGCCCGACTAATGAAAAACTGTTTTTT.

The J gene is TRBJ2-1, the V gene TRBV7-9; the D is unclear. Trimming pared 5 bases from V and 8 bases from J, leaving 7 bases between. The CDR3 runs to 11 residues. Germline values: CDR1 SEHNR, CDR2 FQNEAQ (reference sequence). The CDR3, as DNA: TGTGCCAGCAGCCGCCCGGATGAGCAGTTCTTC. Translation gives CASSRPDEQFF.

The genes are TRBV18 and TRBJ2-1; D may be TRBD2 (6 bases). The CDR3 is made up of 16 amino acids. V lost 3 bases and J lost 2, with 14 bases in between. Per germline, CDR1 KGHSH and CDR2 LQKENI. In DNA form, the CDR3 reads TGTGCCAGCTCACCGTTAGGAGGGAGCGCCTACAATGAGCAGTTCTTC. Encoded protein: CASSPLGGSAYNEQFF.

This clone was picked up one time. The rearrangement joins TRBV5-6 to TRBJ2-1; TRBD2 aligns across 11 bases. Germline trimming cut 2 bases from V and 8 bases from J; bases unmatched to any gene: 9. Germline V gives CDR1 SGHDT, CDR2 YYEEEE. CDR3 size: 16 residues. CDR3 coding DNA: TGTGCCAGCAGCTTTCTTAGCGGGGGGGCTCGCGATGAGCAGTTCTTC. It encodes CASSFLSGGARDEQFF.

The V and J genes are TRBV7-6 and TRBJ2-1, with D possibly matching TRBD2 (6 bases). Germline V gives CDR1 SGHVS, CDR2 FNYEAQ. The CDR3 has 16 amino acids. Between the trimmed V and J ends, which lost 4 bases and 8 bases, there was a span of 21 bases. The CDR3 DNA reads TGTGCCAGCAGCTCCCGGGGACTTCAAGGTGTGGATGAGCAGTTCTTC. It encodes CASSSRGLQGVDEQFF.

This clone was seen once. This rearrangement joins TRBV7-9 to TRBJ2-5; D is possibly TRBD2 (5 bases). The CDR3 length is 16 residues. Germline CDR1 is SEHNR and CDR2 is FQNEAQ (reference sequence). Trimming cost V 5 bases and J 2 bases, with 18 bases left between them. This CDR3 is CASSRPAEWEQETQYF. Written as DNA, the CDR3 is TGTGCCAGCAGCCGTCCAGCGGAGTGGGAACAAGAGACCCAGTACTTC.

This clone was recorded only once. V is TRBV19 and J is TRBJ2-7, with a weak D call TRBD1 (5 bases). This CDR3 has 15 amino acids. Germline V gives CDR1 LNHDA, CDR2 SQIVND (reference sequence). With 3 bases removed from V and 3 bases from J, the gap between germline ends came to 15 bases. The CDR3 sequence is CASSIFSGKGYEQYF. CDR3 sequence (DNA): TGTGCCAGTAGTATCTTCTCAGGGAAGGGCTACGAGCAGTACTTC.

This clone is a singleton in its sample. V is TRBV6-1 and J is TRBJ1-2; TRBD1 might be the D (6 bases). The germline gives CDR1 MNHNS, CDR2 SASEGT. This CDR3 is built from 15 residues. V was shortened by 5 bases and J by 4 bases, with 17 bases between the two germline ends. CDR3 sequence reads: CASSPGQSNSYGYTF. CDR3 sequence (DNA): TGTGCCAGCAGTCCCGGACAGAGCAACAGCTATGGCTACACCTTC.

The J gene is TRBJ1-2, the V gene TRBV27, with a weak D call TRBD1 (5 bases). Germline loops: CDR1 MNHEY, CDR2 SMNVEV (reference sequence). The CDR3 consists of 15 residues. With 6 bases removed from V and 4 bases from J, the gap between germline ends came to 18 bases. The CDR3 region has the DNA TGTGCCAGCAGCCCTCTCGGGGGTCGACTCTATGGCTACACCTTC. This codes for CASSPLGGRLYGYTF.

The chain carries TRBV5-4 and TRBJ2-7, with D possibly matching TRBD2 (6 bases). Trimming cost V 5 bases and J 5 bases, with 17 bases left between them. The CDR3 length is 14 residues. The V gene's germline CDR1 is SGHNT and CDR2 YYREEE (reference sequence). CDR3 loop: CASSPRLDVNEQYF. The CDR3 bases are TGTGCCAGCAGTCCGAGACTAGATGTCAACGAGCAGTACTTC.

The chain links TRBV11-2 to TRBJ2-1, with D possibly being TRBD1 (6 bases). The length of the CDR3 is 15 residues. Trimming removed 6 bases from V and 10 bases from J, with 22 bases in between. The germline V gene encodes CDR1 SGHAT and CDR2 FQNNGV. The CDR3 sequence is CASSSRDNLPSEQFF. The CDR3 coding sequence is TGTGCCAGCAGTTCCCGGGACAACCTCCCGTCCGAGCAGTTCTTC. The full variable domain, its missing parts supplied by reference TRBV11-2 and TRBJ2-1, is EAGVAQSPRYKIIEKRQSVAFWCNPISGHATLYWYQQILGQGPKLLIQFQNNGVVDDSQLPKDRFSAERLKGVDSTLKIQPAKLEDSAVYLCASSSRDNLPSEQFFGPGTRLTVL.

The V and J genes are TRBV10-3 and TRBJ1-4, with D possibly being TRBD1 (6 bases). There are 13 residues in the CDR3. Germline lookup yields CDR1 ENHRY and CDR2 SYGVKD. The V and J ends lost 5 bases and 8 bases respectively, with 12 bases between them. The CDR3 nucleotides are TGTGCCATCAGTCGGGGGGCAGGGGAAAAACTGTTTTTT. This translates into CAISRGAGEKLFF.

The chain combines TRBV6-6 with TRBJ1-1, with D tentatively TRBD1 (6 bases). The CDR3 is made up of 15 amino acids. The ends were cut back, 2 bases at V and 1 base at J, with 11 bases in the middle. Germline CDR1 and CDR2: MNHNY and SVGAGI (reference sequence). CDR3 residues: CASSYRRGTNTEAFF. In nucleotides, the CDR3 is TGTGCCAGCAGTTACCGCAGGGGAACGAACACTGAAGCTTTCTTT.

This chain connects TRBV28 to TRBJ1-2; unclear D gene. Germline V gene sequence: CDR1 MDHEN, CDR2 SYDVKM. V was clipped by 5 bases and J by 4 bases, with 11 bases between them. The CDR3 is 13 residues long. CDR3 sequence (DNA): TGTGCCAGCAGTCCCCCTCGGGGCTATGGCTACACCTTC. Its protein is CASSPPRGYGYTF.

This rearrangement joins TRBV28 to TRBJ2-5; D is possibly TRBD2 (5 bases). Trimming removed 4 bases from V and 2 bases from J, with 14 bases in between. The CDR3 is 15 residues long. Germline V gene sequence: CDR1 MDHEN, CDR2 SYDVKM. The CDR3 is CASSYEGPGQETQYF. CDR3 DNA: TGTGCCAGCAGTTATGAGGGCCCAGGTCAAGAGACCCAGTACTTC.

The chain joins TRBV19 to TRBJ2-3; D is possibly TRBD2 (6 bases). Trimming took off 6 bases at V and 3 bases at J, with 13 bases between the two ends. CDR1 is LNHDA, CDR2 SQIVND, per germline (reference sequence). CDR3 length: 14 residues. The CDR3 nucleotides read TGTGCCAGTAGCAGGGAGGTAGTGACAGATACGCAGTATTTT. Translating it yields CASSREVVTDTQYF. The variable domain in full, with the rest retrieved from reference TRBV19 and TRBJ2-3, is DGGITQSPKYLFRKEGQNVTLSCEQNLNHDAMYWYRQDPGQGLRLIYYSQIVNDFQKGDIAEGYSVSREKKESFPLTVTSAQKNPTAFYLCASSREVVTDTQYFGPGTRLTVL.

This clone was counted once. This chain uses TRBV27 with TRBJ1-2, with D perhaps matching TRBD1 (5 bases). This CDR3 comprises 15 residues. Trimming cost V 2 bases and J 4 bases, with 14 bases left between them. Germline CDR1 reads MNHEY; CDR2 reads SMNVEV (reference sequence). The chain's CDR3 is CASSLRGISFYGYTF. The DNA for the CDR3 is TGTGCCAGCAGTTTACGGGGGATCTCCTTCTATGGCTACACCTTC.

The rearrangement uses TRBV13 and TRBJ2-5; maybe TRBD1 (5 bases). CDR1 and CDR2 from the germline V gene are PRHDT and FYEKMQ (reference sequence). Trimming pared 1 base from V and 5 bases from J, leaving 8 bases between. The CDR3 is made up of 13 amino acids. The CDR3 DNA reads TGTGCCAGCAGCTTAGAGGGGATGGAGACCCAGTACTTC. Protein product: CASSLEGMETQYF. The variable domain in full, completed from reference TRBV13 and TRBJ2-5, reads AAGVIQSPRHLIKEKRETATLKCYPIPRHDTVYWYQQGPGQDPQFLISFYEKMQSDKGSIPDRFSAQQFSDYHSELNMSSLELGDSALYFCASSLEGMETQYFGPGTRLLVL.